These 25 T cell receptor beta chains share one sample of origin, sequenced in a study of T cells in women clearing cervical HPV infection. Data came from immunoSEQ multiplex PCR; TCRdb stores just in-frame clones and leaves some out. The table lists under 45,000 clones. Source material: blood buffy coat. These receptors came from a woman aged 18 to 75 with a cervical HPV16 infection that either progressed to CIN3+ or cleared (not recorded which).

For this clone: The CDR3 end lies 3 residues beyond the end of the read and is filled in from the germline J gene. The chain employs TRBV23-1 and TRBJ1-5; no firm D call. TRBV23-1 is treated as an ORF (open reading frame) with a function not yet certain. The V end lost 4 bases, the J end lost 0 bases, and 10 bases lay between the germline ends. This CDR3 is 15 amino acids long. CDR3 sequence reads: CASSPAIYSNQPQHF. The part of the CDR3 DNA that was read is TGCGCCAGCAGTCCTGCTATCTATAGCAATCAGCCC.

This CDR3 is CASSLANSYEQYF. Incomplete CDR3 DNA: TGTGCCAGCAGCTTGGCCAACTCCTACGAG. This sequence joins TRBV5-6 and TRBJ2-7; D uncertain. Read sequence stops 3 residues before the CDR3 end, and the germline J gene provides the missing end. The CDR3 is 13 residues long. Germline CDR1 and CDR2: SGHDT and YYEEEE. V was shortened by 0 bases and J by 0 bases, with 4 bases between the two germline ends.

As regards this clone: From the germline J gene comes the end of the CDR3, since the read stops 3 residues before it. The chain combines TRBV7-9 with TRBJ2-7; the D is unclear. Per the germline V gene, CDR1 is SEHNR and CDR2 is FQNEAQ (reference sequence). This CDR3 comprises 14 residues. The V end lost 1 base, the J end lost 2 bases, and 9 bases lay between the germline ends. The CDR3 DNA, read in part, is TGTGCCAGCAGCTTAGATTCTTTCGCCTACGAG. Its translation: CASSLDSFAYE. The full CDR3 sequence reads CASSLDSFAYEQYF.

As for this clone: The CDR3 is cut off 3 residues early in the read; its end comes from the germline J gene. This chain links TRBV5-4 with TRBJ2-1; tentatively, D is TRBD1 or TRBD2 (7 bases each). Trimming removed 3 bases from V and 9 bases from J, with 19 bases in between. Germline loops: CDR1 SGHNT, CDR2 YYREEE (reference sequence). CDR3 length equals 15 residues. The CDR3 here is CASSSGEGARSEQFF. The CDR3 DNA, read in part, is TGTGCCAGCAGCTCCGGGGAGGGGGCGCGTAGTGAG. Based on the CDR3 plus reference TRBV5-4 and TRBJ2-1, the full variable domain is ETGVTQSPTHLIKTRGQQVTLRCSSQSGHNTVSWYQQALGQGPQFIFQYYREEENGRGNFPPRFSGLQFPNYSSELNVNALELDDSALYLCASSSGEGARSEQFFGPGTRLTVL.

In regard to this clone: This same CDR3 is encoded by further DNA sequences in the sample. The CDR3 DNA, read in part, is TGTGCCAGCAGTGCAGAAGGGGGGGGAGGCACG. Amino acid sequence: CASSAEGGGGT. The entire CDR3 protein is CASSAEGGGGTIYF. The V gene is TRBV6-1, the J gene TRBJ1-3, with a possible D match to TRBD1 (6 bases). Read sequence stops 3 residues before the CDR3 end, and the germline J gene provides the missing end. Germline CDR1 and CDR2: MNHNS and SASEGT. The length of the CDR3 is 14 residues.

Remarks on this clone: The sequenced fragment ends 3 residues before the CDR3 boundary, so the rest is inferred from the germline J gene. This chain connects TRBV2 to TRBJ2-7; 7 bases map to TRBD2. Germline V gene sequence: CDR1 SNHLY, CDR2 FYNNEI. J lost 1 base, V lost 7 bases, and 7 bases had no gene match. The CDR3 sequence is 14 residues long. CDR3: CASTKAGLSYEQYF. The sequenced part of the CDR3 DNA is TGTGCCAGCACGAAAGCGGGACTATCCTACGAG.

Concerning this clone itself: The CDR3 end is not reached by the read, which stops 3 residues before it; the germline J gene fills it in. The chain combines TRBV10-2 with TRBJ2-1; 12 nucleotides line up with TRBD2. V was clipped by 8 bases and J by 5 bases; unmatched bases: 4. This CDR3 has 14 residues. CDR1 and CDR2 from the germline V gene are WSHSY and SAAADI. The DNA read from the CDR3 is TGCGCCAGCGGAACTAGCGGGGGGAACAATGAG. Protein product: CASGTSGGNNE. The whole CDR3 protein reads CASGTSGGNNEQFF.

The part of the CDR3 DNA that was read is TGTGCCAGTAGCTCACAGAATTCACCG. Its translation: CASSSQNSP. The CDR3 in its entirety is CASSSQNSPLFF. The chain employs TRBV19 and TRBJ2-2; D unclear. The read finishes 3 residues shy of the CDR3 end, and the germline J gene is used to complete it. Germline V gene sequence: CDR1 LNHDA, CDR2 SQIVND (reference sequence). CDR3 length: 12 amino acids.

Turning to this clone: The CDR3 end is not reached by the read, which stops 3 residues before it; the germline J gene fills it in. The chain couples TRBV20-1 to TRBJ1-1, with 7 nucleotides matching TRBD1. The V and J ends lost 3 bases and 5 bases, in that order; junction bases with no gene match: 15. The CDR3 consists of 16 residues. Germline loops: CDR1 DFQATT, CDR2 SNEGSKA (reference sequence). CDR3 loop: CSARRHNRGGWTEAFF. The CDR3 DNA, read in part, is TGCAGTGCTAGGAGACATAACAGGGGAGGTTGGACTGAA.

A note on this clone: The read falls 3 residues short of the CDR3 end, and the missing part is taken from the germline J gene. This chain connects TRBV7-2 to TRBJ1-1, with D unclear. Trimming cost V 5 bases and J 7 bases, with 17 bases left between them. The CDR3 consists of 14 residues. Germline assignment: CDR1 SGHTA and CDR2 FQGNSA. The covered CDR3 bases are TGTGCCAGCAGCGTGAGCGGGCGAGGGAATGAA. This encodes CASSVSGRGNE. The entire CDR3 sequence reads CASSVSGRGNEAFF. Using reference TRBV7-2 and TRBJ1-1 for the parts outside the CDR3, the full variable domain is GAGVSQSPSNKVTEKGKDVELRCDPISGHTALYWYRQSLGQGLEFLIYFQGNSAPDKSGLPSDRFSAERTGGSVSTLTIQRTQQEDSAVYLCASSVSGRGNEAFFGQGTRLTVV.

Worth noting for this clone: Read sequence stops 3 residues before the CDR3 end, and the germline J gene provides the missing end. The chain links TRBV18 to TRBJ2-1; 12 bases are shared with TRBD2. Losses at the gene ends were 2 bases for V and 2 bases for J; bases not matched to a gene: 10. The germline gives CDR1 KGHSH, CDR2 LQKENI. CDR3 length: 19 residues. The CDR3 bases that were read are TGTGCCAGCTCACCAAGGCCTAGCGGGAGGGCCCGCCCCTACAATGAG. This gives the protein CASSPRPSGRARPYNE. In full, the CDR3 is CASSPRPSGRARPYNEQFF.

About this clone: Read coverage stops 3 residues before the CDR3 terminus; the germline J gene supplies the remainder. The chain recombines TRBV19 with TRBJ2-4; 10 bases agree with TRBD2. The germline V gene has CDR1 LNHDA and CDR2 SQIVND (reference sequence). The CDR3 covers 15 residues. The sequenced part of the CDR3 DNA is TGTGCCAGTAGTAGGGGTAGCGGGGGGCCAGAGACT. This gives the protein CASSRGSGGPET. From start to end, the CDR3 is CASSRGSGGPETQYF.

As regards this clone: The read halts 3 residues ahead of the CDR3 end, with the missing end drawn from the germline J gene. The genes are TRBV7-2 and TRBJ1-2; 9 nucleotides match TRBD1. The germline V gene has CDR1 SGHTA and CDR2 FQGNSA. The CDR3 contains 14 residues. Trimming removed 8 bases from V and 3 bases from J; junction bases left unmatched: 7. CDR3 residues: CASRDRGRDYGYTF. The DNA read from the CDR3 is TGTGCCAGCCGCGACAGGGGGAGAGACTATGGC.

Note on this clone: The sequenced fragment ends 3 residues before the CDR3 boundary, so the rest is inferred from the germline J gene. The V gene is TRBV19, the J gene TRBJ2-1, with 7 bases that match TRBD2. Unmatched junction bases numbered 19, after V lost 7 bases and J lost 7 bases. Germline-derived CDR1 and CDR2 are LNHDA and SQIVND (reference sequence). This CDR3 has 17 residues. This chain's CDR3 is CASNRARTGVGGNEQFF. The sequenced part of the CDR3 DNA is TGTGCCAGTAACCGCGCCCGGACGGGGGTGGGAGGGAATGAG.

Comments on this clone: The read finishes 3 residues shy of the CDR3 end, and the germline J gene is used to complete it. The chain links TRBV30 to TRBJ2-5; unclear D gene. CDR1 is GTSNPN and CDR2 is SVGIG in the germline V gene (reference sequence). This CDR3 has 12 amino acids. V shed 2 bases and J shed 2 bases, with 6 bases lying between them. CDR3: CAWSPSQETQYF. Incomplete CDR3 DNA: TGTGCCTGGAGTCCTAGTCAAGAGACC. Supplemented by reference TRBV30 and TRBJ2-5, the full variable domain reads SQTIHQWPATLVQPVGSPLSLECTVEGTSNPNLYWYRQAAGRGLQLLFYSVGIGQISSEVPQNLSASRPQDRQFILSSKKLLLSDSGFYLCAWSPSQETQYFGPGTRLLVL.

Partial CDR3 DNA: TGCAGTGCTAAACCAGCGGGGGCGGAGACC. This gives the protein CSAKPAGAET. The full CDR3 is CSAKPAGAETQYF. The chain joins TRBV20-1 to TRBJ2-5; 8 nucleotides align to TRBD2. The read ends 3 residues early relative to the CDR3; the germline J gene fills the gap. The CDR3 has 13 residues. Germline-derived CDR1 and CDR2 are DFQATT and SNEGSKA (reference sequence). The ends lost 4 bases at V and 5 bases at J; junction bases unmatched: 6.

About this clone itself: The read is 3 residues too short to cover the CDR3 end, so that end is filled in from the germline J gene. In the same sample, other DNA sequences code for this CDR3. V gene TRBV7-2 combines with J gene TRBJ2-3; the D gene is possibly TRBD2 (5 bases). The CDR3 contains 14 residues. Germline V gene sequence: CDR1 SGHTA, CDR2 FQGNSA. CDR3: CASSPGPSNQPQYF. Partial CDR3 DNA: TGTGCCAGCAGCCCGGGTCCTAGCAATCAGCCG.

Points on this clone: The sequenced fragment ends 3 residues before the CDR3 boundary, so the rest is inferred from the germline J gene. This rearrangement joins TRBV20-1 to TRBJ2-3, with D tentatively TRBD2 (7 bases). The length of the CDR3 is 14 residues. From germline, CDR1 is DFQATT and CDR2 SNEGSKA (reference sequence). Partial CDR3 DNA: TGCAGTGCTAGAGAGGGGGGGGGCCGGGAGACG. Its translation is CSAREGGGRET. The whole CDR3 sequence is CSAREGGGRETQYF.

Points on this clone: The read terminates 3 residues before the CDR3 end, so the remaining end is supplied by the germline J gene. The sample contains more than one DNA sequence encoding this CDR3. This sequence joins TRBV7-7 and TRBJ1-3; a weak D match, TRBD1 (6 bases). CDR3 size: 14 residues. The germline CDR1 and CDR2 sequences are SSHAT and FNYEAQ (reference sequence). The CDR3 bases that were read are TGTGCCAGCAGCCCTAGGGGCCAGCGGGGGCGG. Amino acid sequence: CASSPRGQRGR. The full-length CDR3 reads as CASSPRGQRGRIYF.

A remark on this clone: The read comes to an end 3 residues before the CDR3 does, leaving the germline J gene to fill in the end. The V and J genes are TRBV18 and TRBJ1-2, with D perhaps matching TRBD1 (6 bases). Germline V gives CDR1 KGHSH, CDR2 LQKENI. The CDR3 consists of 13 residues. Here the CDR3 reads CASSPPVGGDYTF. Partial CDR3 DNA: TGTGCCAGCTCCCCGCCGGTTGGGGGCGAC.

A note on this clone: Coverage ceases 3 residues before the CDR3 finishes, and the germline J gene fills in the end. The chain combines TRBV7-2 with TRBJ2-7, with 7 bases identical to TRBD1. The germline gives CDR1 SGHTA, CDR2 FQGNSA. The V and J ends lost 2 bases and 4 bases, in that order; junction bases with no gene match: 8. This CDR3 comprises 15 residues. Here the CDR3 reads CASSLTGQLTYEQYF. The CDR3 DNA, read in part, is TGTGCCAGCAGCTTAACGGGACAGCTCACTTACGAG.

Of note for this clone: Read data end 3 residues before the CDR3 end; the end is taken from the germline J gene. J is TRBJ2-5 and V is TRBV7-9; D gene uncertain. Deletions cut 5 bases from V and 2 bases from J, with 6 bases between. Germline CDR1 reads SEHNR; CDR2 reads FQNEAQ (reference sequence). CDR3 length: 12 residues. The sequenced CDR3 bases are TGTGCCAGCAGCGTCCAACAAGAGACC. Its translation is CASSVQQET. The whole CDR3 sequence is CASSVQQETQYF. The whole variable domain, remainder taken from reference TRBV7-9 and TRBJ2-5, is DTGVSQNPRHKITKRGQNVTFRCDPISEHNRLYWYRQTLGQGPEFLTYFQNEAQLEKSRLLSDRFSAERPKGSFSTLEIQRTEQGDSAMYLCASSVQQETQYFGPGTRLLVL.

The CDR3 loop is CSVPFGAGLLYNEQFF. The DNA read from the CDR3 is TGCAGCGTCCCCTTTGGAGCGGGATTACTCTACAATGAG. This chain connects TRBV29-1 to TRBJ2-1; 7 positions match TRBD2. The read comes to an end 3 residues before the CDR3 does, leaving the germline J gene to fill in the end. Per germline, CDR1 SQVTM and CDR2 ANQGSEA. The CDR3 sequence is 16 residues long. Germline trimming cut 6 bases from V and 3 bases from J; bases unmatched to any gene: 14.

The CDR3 is CASSFRPPEDYIQETQYF. CDR3 DNA (partial): TGTGCCAGCAGCTTTCGCCCGCCCGAGGACTATATTCAAGAGACG. This chain uses TRBV7-6 with TRBJ2-3; D perhaps matches TRBD2 (6 bases). The CDR3 end lies 3 residues beyond the end of the read and is filled in from the germline J gene. This CDR3 is 18 amino acids long. CDR1 and CDR2 from the germline V gene are SGHVS and FNYEAQ.

Comments on this clone: The read halts 3 residues ahead of the CDR3 end, with the missing end drawn from the germline J gene. V gene TRBV23-1 combines with J gene TRBJ2-4; D is perhaps TRBD1 (5 bases). TRBV23-1 is labeled an ORF, and its function is uncertain. Trimming took 7 bases from V and 3 from J, leaving 16 bases between them. This CDR3 is built from 15 residues. The CDR3 bases that were read are TGCGCCAGCAAGGGCGTTTGGCAGGGCAAAAACATT. Translated: CASKGVWQGKNI. The entire CDR3 sequence reads CASKGVWQGKNIQYF.